This T cell receptor (beta chain) was captured in a study of T cell changes during pregnancy in multiple sclerosis. Regarding this clone: The same CDR3 also results from other DNA sequences found in this sample.

The CDR3 spans 16 residues. The V gene end was trimmed by 0 bases and the J gene end by 0 bases; junction bases not matched to a gene: 3. Germline values: CDR1 SGDLS, CDR2 YYNGEE. TCRdb's table, derived via immunoSEQ multiplex PCR, lists solely in-frame clones and lacks some. The table lists 49,000 or so clones, roughly 92% of them singletons. This TCR was sampled from a female donor in good health, enrolled as a control in a pregnancy study. This chain connects TRBV9 to TRBJ2-1; TRBD2 matches 7 bases. The starting material was CD4+ T cells from peripheral blood mononuclear cells, obtained in the second trimester of pregnancy. CDR3 in amino acids: CASSVAAGSSYNEQFF. The DNA for the CDR3 is TGTGCCAGCAGCGTAGCAGCGGGAAGCTCCTACAATGAGCAGTTCTTC.